The 9 T cell receptor beta chains below were found in one sample sequenced in a study of blood T cell repertoires in COVID-19 (TCRdb year 2020). Libraries came from the immunoSEQ multiplex PCR assay. Held by TCRdb, this immuneACCESS table contains in-frame sequences only and omits some clones. Under half of the omission traces to an unresolved V gene where checked; the cause of the rest is unknown. The table for this sample lists about 150,000 clones; 83% of them were counted only once. The biggest ten clones account for roughly 1.9% of the sample. Sequencing was carried out using peripheral blood. The receptors here all came from a woman of 80 years or more with acute or convalescent COVID-19.

This chain uses TRBV5-1 with TRBJ1-1; 9 bases match TRBD1. The CDR3 is made up of 13 amino acids. CDR1 and CDR2 from the germline V gene are SGHRS and YFSETQ. V was clipped by 7 bases and J by 1 base; unmatched bases: 2. The CDR3 DNA reads as TGCGCCAGCGGGACAGGGACGAACACTGAAGCTTTCTTT. This translates into CASGTGTNTEAFF.

This chain links TRBV3-1 (or the pseudogene TRBV3-2) with TRBJ2-2; TRBD2 matches 11 bases. From germline, CDR1 is LGHDT and CDR2 YNNKEL (reference sequence). CDR3 length equals 17 residues. The V gene end was trimmed by 1 base and the J gene end by 4 bases; junction bases not matched to a gene: 5. The CDR3: CASSQASSGGFTGELFF. The CDR3 DNA sequence: TGTGCCAGCAGCCAAGCCTCTAGCGGGGGGTTCACCGGGGAGCTGTTTTTT.

This chain's CDR3 is CAIRTGTGNSPLHF. The CDR3 bases are TGTGCCATCAGAACCGGGACAGGGAATTCACCCCTCCACTTT. The J gene is TRBJ1-6, the V gene TRBV10-3; 9 positions match TRBD1. The CDR3 consists of 14 residues. The trim removed 6 bases at V and 7 bases at J, leaving 4 bases unmatched. Per germline, CDR1 ENHRY and CDR2 SYGVKD.

The CDR3 sequence: CASSAREVQPQHF. The CDR3 coding sequence is TGTGCCAGTAGTGCCAGGGAGGTCCAGCCCCAGCATTTT. The J gene is TRBJ1-5, the V gene TRBV19, with D possibly being TRBD1 (5 bases). In germline, CDR1 is LNHDA, CDR2 SQIVND (reference sequence). The CDR3 is 13 amino acids. V gave up 5 bases and J gave up 7 bases, with 12 bases separating them.

The chain combines TRBV7-2 with TRBJ2-7; 9 bases agree with TRBD1. CDR3 length: 14 residues. V was pared by 5 bases and J by 6 bases, with 8 bases of the junction left unmatched. Germline V gene sequence: CDR1 SGHTA, CDR2 FQGNSA. The chain's CDR3 is CASSPRGQGFEQYF. CDR3 DNA: TGTGCCAGCAGCCCAAGAGGACAGGGGTTCGAGCAGTACTTC.

The sample holds one count of this clone. This sequence joins TRBV2 and TRBJ1-1, with TRBD1 matching 7 bases. CDR1 SNHLY and CDR2 FYNNEI come from the germline V gene. J gave up 8 bases and V 2 bases, and 8 bases lay outside the gene matches. This CDR3 has 14 residues. Here the CDR3 reads CASSELRGPGEAFF. The DNA of the CDR3 is TGTGCCAGCAGTGAATTGAGGGGGCCGGGAGAAGCTTTCTTT.

V and J are TRBV6-5 and TRBJ2-1; 8 bases match TRBD1. The CDR3 consists of 15 residues. J was trimmed by 0 bases and V by 6 bases; bases with no gene match: 4. CDR1 is MNHEY and CDR2 is SVGAGI in the germline V gene. In DNA, the CDR3 is TGTGCCAGCAGGCCGGGACAGGACTCCTACAATGAGCAGTTCTTC. Translating it yields CASRPGQDSYNEQFF.

V and J are TRBV7-2 and TRBJ1-5; a possible D gene is TRBD1 (5 bases). Trimming removed 1 base from V and 1 base from J, with 17 bases in between. Germline values: CDR1 SGHTA, CDR2 FQGNSA. The CDR3 is 18 amino acids. The CDR3 region has the DNA TGTGCCAGCAGCTTAGAGCCCCCAGGGAGGGTAAGCAATCAGCCCCAGCATTTT. It translates to CASSLEPPGRVSNQPQHF. Supplemented by reference TRBV7-2 and TRBJ1-5, the full variable domain reads GAGVSQSPSNKVTEKGKDVELRCDPISGHTALYWYRQSLGQGLEFLIYFQGNSAPDKSGLPSDRFSAERTGGSVSTLTIQRTQQEDSAVYLCASSLEPPGRVSNQPQHFGDGTRLSIL.

The sample holds one count of this clone. The chain has TRBV6-5 and TRBJ2-1; 7 bases match TRBD2. This CDR3 has 14 amino acids. Per germline, CDR1 MNHEY and CDR2 SVGAGI. J gave up 7 bases and V 11 bases, and 14 bases lay outside the gene matches. The CDR3 reads CAASPGDYRNEQFF. The CDR3 nucleotides are TGTGCCGCGAGTCCCGGGGACTATCGGAATGAGCAGTTCTTC.